This TCR beta chain was recovered during a study of T cell responses to AZD1222 COVID-19 vaccine. Germline V gene sequence: CDR1 SGHAT, CDR2 FQNNGV. The length of the CDR3 is 18 residues. Losses at the gene ends were 4 bases for V and 3 bases for J; bases not matched to a gene: 11. Produced via immunoSEQ multiplex PCR; TCRdb's table is partial and in-frame only. The sample has about 160,000 clones; 90% to 95% are singletons. This clone came up once. Sequenced here: peripheral blood, sampled on day 0 of MenACWY control vaccination. This clonotype originated in an adult in good health. The chain combines TRBV11-2 with TRBJ2-6; 8 nucleotides agree with TRBD1. CDR3 DNA: TGTGCCAGCAGCTGGCGACAGGGGATGGGTGTTGGGGCCAACGTCCTGACTTTC. It is translated as CASSWRQGMGVGANVLTF. Complete variable domain (other parts from reference TRBV11-2 and TRBJ2-6): EAGVAQSPRYKIIEKRQSVAFWCNPISGHATLYWYQQILGQGPKLLIQFQNNGVVDDSQLPKDRFSAERLKGVDSTLKIQPAKLEDSAVYLCASSWRQGMGVGANVLTFGAGSRLTVL.